This T cell receptor beta chain was retrieved from a study of Ad26.COV2.S vaccination and SARS-CoV-2 variants. The overall study: Each vaccinee took Ad26.COV2.S intramuscularly, once or twice 56 days apart.

Treatment in this sample: 15 to 20 received Ad26.COV2.S at low or high dose, single or two shots; about five received placebo; per-sample allocation not given. Following the first vaccine or placebo injection, samples were taken on day 63. As its vector, the vaccine had Ad26, which expressed Wuhan-strain SARS-CoV-2 spike. V dropped 6 bases and J dropped 6 bases, with 5 bases sitting between them. The CDR3 is 11 amino acids. Clones were sequenced by immunoSEQ multiplex PCR, and TCRdb holds only the in-frame ones, with some missing. The sample lists roughly 390,000 clones; roughly nine tenths were seen once.

The source was peripheral blood, collected in a trial of Ad26.COV2.S vaccine versus placebo. The V and J genes are TRBV12-3 or TRBV12-4 and TRBJ1-4; D is unresolved. The sequence was collected from a person between 18 and 59 years old who received the Ad26.COV2.S COVID-19 vaccine or a placebo. The CDR3 DNA is TGTGCCAGCAGGCTCGATGAAAAACTGTTTTTT. It codes for CASRLDEKLFF.